A selection of T cell receptor beta chains follows, all from one sample in a study of regulatory T cells in long-lasting Graves disease. TCRdb reprocessed the multiplex PCR reads with MiXCR, giving one entry per CDR3 protein. The sample holds 450,000 to 700,000 distinct CDR3 sequences, approximately 13% seen once. This sample also belongs to another study, concerning T cells in Graves' hyperthyroidism and ophthalmopathy.

The sample in question was peripheral blood mononuclear cells (PBMCs), obtained at new diagnosis, from a patient treated with antithyroid drugs. These receptors were collected from a man aged 30 to 45 with Graves disease. CDR3s include the opening cysteine and the closing phenylalanine or tryptophan. The D gene is left open where the match is weak. Clone size is stated in some rows and not others, as once, few, many or a class when expanded.

J gene: TRBJ2-7
clone size: many
V gene: TRBV29-1
D gene: TRBD1
CDR3 DNA: TGCAGCGTTAGGACAGGTTTAGGGCCCGAGCAGTACTTC
CDR3 protein: CSVRTGLGPEQYF

J gene: TRBJ1-3
clone size: .
V gene: TRBV7-9
D gene: .
CDR3 DNA: TGTGCCAGCAGCTTAGTCCGGGTCACCGGAAACACCATATATTTT
CDR3 protein: CASSLVRVTGNTIYF

J gene: TRBJ2-4
clone size: .
V gene: TRBV19
D gene: TRBD2
CDR3 DNA: TGTGCCAGTAGTAGGTTAGCGGGAGGGAAAAACATTCAGTACTTC
CDR3 protein: CASSRLAGGKNIQYF

J gene: TRBJ1-6
clone size: many
V gene: TRBV27
D gene: TRBD1
CDR3 DNA: TGTGCCAGCAGTTCTGACAGGGAGACATCACCCCTCCACTTT
CDR3 protein: CASSSDRETSPLHF

J gene: TRBJ1-5
clone size: many
V gene: TRBV12-3/TRBV12-4
D gene: .
CDR3 DNA: TGTGCCAGCACAGCTTATTTAGGGCAGCCCCAGCATTTT
CDR3 protein: CASTAYLGQPQHF

J gene: TRBJ2-7
clone size: many
V gene: TRBV6-2/TRBV6-3
D gene: .
CDR3 DNA: TGTGCCAGCAGTACCGGGACACGCTACGAGCAGTACTTC
CDR3 protein: CASSTGTRYEQYF

J gene: TRBJ1-1
clone size: many
V gene: TRBV6-2/TRBV6-3
D gene: .
CDR3 DNA: TGTGCCAGCAGTTACTCAGGGAAGAGAAACACTGAAGCTTTCTTT
CDR3 protein: CASSYSGKRNTEAFF

J gene: TRBJ2-1
clone size: many
V gene: TRBV6-1
D gene: .
CDR3 DNA: TGTGCCAGCAGTACGCTAGACCGAGCCTGGGACAATGAGCAGTTCTTC
CDR3 protein: CASSTLDRAWDNEQFF

J gene: TRBJ1-2
clone size: few
V gene: TRBV29-1
D gene: .
CDR3 DNA: TGCAGCGCCCCCTTGACAGAGGCGCGACTCGGCTACACCTTC
CDR3 protein: CSAPLTEARLGYTF

J gene: TRBJ2-2
clone size: many
V gene: TRBV18
D gene: TRBD2
CDR3 DNA: TGTGCCAGCTCACAGGGGACTATGAACACCGGGGAGCTGTTTTTT
CDR3 protein: CASSQGTMNTGELFF

J gene: TRBJ1-2
clone size: many
V gene: TRBV12-3/TRBV12-4
D gene: .
CDR3 DNA: TGTGCCAGCACCTTGTCCCGAATCGCCTTTGGCTACACCTTC
CDR3 protein: CASTLSRIAFGYTF

J gene: TRBJ1-2
clone size: many
V gene: TRBV12-3/TRBV12-4
D gene: TRBD1
CDR3 DNA: TGTGCCAGCAGACGGACAGGGCAGGATGGCTACACCTTC
CDR3 protein: CASRRTGQDGYTF

J gene: TRBJ2-2
clone size: many
V gene: TRBV5-1
D gene: TRBD1
CDR3 DNA: TGCGCCAGCAGTCGACCCGGGACAGGCGTGAACACCGGGGAGCTGTTTTTT
CDR3 protein: CASSRPGTGVNTGELFF

J gene: TRBJ2-7
clone size: .
V gene: TRBV3-1
D gene: .
CDR3 DNA: TGTGCCAGCAGCCAAGCCGGGACACCTACCTACGAGCGGTACTTC
CDR3 protein: CASSQAGTPTYERYF

J gene: TRBJ1-4
clone size: many
V gene: TRBV2
D gene: .
CDR3 DNA: TGTGCCAGCAGTGACGAGGGGGGCGGGGGAGAAAAACTGTTTTTT
CDR3 protein: CASSDEGGGGEKLFF

J gene: TRBJ1-5
clone size: few
V gene: TRBV20-1
D gene: .
CDR3 DNA: TGCAGTGCACAGGGTGGTTCTTATCAGCCCCAGCATTTT
CDR3 protein: CSAQGGSYQPQHF

J gene: TRBJ1-6
clone size: .
V gene: TRBV5-1
D gene: TRBD1
CDR3 DNA: TGCGCCAGCAGCTTCGGAGGGGGCAGGGGGAATTCACCCCTCCACTTT
CDR3 protein: CASSFGGGRGNSPLHF

J gene: TRBJ2-1
clone size: many
V gene: TRBV7-3
D gene: TRBD2
CDR3 DNA: TGTGCCAGCAGCCGGGGACTAGCGGGAGGAAATGAGCAGTTCTTC
CDR3 protein: CASSRGLAGGNEQFF

J gene: TRBJ2-7
clone size: .
V gene: TRBV24-1
D gene: .
CDR3 DNA: TGTGCCACCAGCGGACATATCGCCTACGAGCAGTACTTC
CDR3 protein: CATSGHIAYEQYF

J gene: TRBJ2-1
clone size: many
V gene: TRBV11-3
D gene: TRBD2
CDR3 DNA: TGTGCCAGCAGCTCCCAGCGGGATAGCTCCTACAATGAGCAGTTCTTC
CDR3 protein: CASSSQRDSSYNEQFF

J gene: TRBJ2-1
clone size: many
V gene: TRBV11-3
D gene: .
CDR3 DNA: TGTGCCAGCAGCTCATCTGGGGGAAGCACCTACAATGAGCAGTTCTTC
CDR3 protein: CASSSSGGSTYNEQFF

J gene: TRBJ2-3
clone size: many
V gene: TRBV11-2
D gene: TRBD2
CDR3 DNA: TGTGCCAGCAGCCAAGAACCCGGGACTAGTTTAGATACGCAGTATTTT
CDR3 protein: CASSQEPGTSLDTQYF

J gene: TRBJ1-5
clone size: many
V gene: TRBV2
D gene: TRBD1
CDR3 DNA: TGTGCCAGCAGTGGGGACAGGAATAGCAATCAGCCCCAGCATTTT
CDR3 protein: CASSGDRNSNQPQHF

J gene: TRBJ2-2
clone size: many
V gene: TRBV27
D gene: TRBD2
CDR3 DNA: TGTGCCAGCAGCCGACAACTAGCGGGATTCACCGGGGAGCTGTTTTTT
CDR3 protein: CASSRQLAGFTGELFF

J gene: TRBJ2-5
clone size: many
V gene: TRBV7-8
D gene: .
CDR3 DNA: TGTGCCAGCAGCTTAGGGCCCTACGGGGAGACCCAGTACTTC
CDR3 protein: CASSLGPYGETQYF

J gene: TRBJ1-5
clone size: .
V gene: TRBV19
D gene: TRBD1
CDR3 DNA: TGTGCCAGTAGTACTGCGGACAGGGTCTACAATCAGCCCCAGCATTTT
CDR3 protein: CASSTADRVYNQPQHF

J gene: TRBJ2-1
clone size: many
V gene: TRBV3-1
D gene: TRBD2
CDR3 DNA: TGTGCCAGCAGCCCCGGCGGGAGTGGCTCCTACAATGAGCAGTTCTTC
CDR3 protein: CASSPGGSGSYNEQFF

J gene: TRBJ2-2
clone size: few
V gene: TRBV25-1
D gene: .
CDR3 DNA: TGTGCCAGCAGTGAATTCGCCGGGGAGCTGTTTTTT
CDR3 protein: CASSEFAGELFF

J gene: TRBJ2-3
clone size: few
V gene: TRBV19
D gene: TRBD2
CDR3 DNA: TGTGCCAGTAGAGCGGCCGGGAGGAGGGACGCAGATACGCAGTATTTT
CDR3 protein: CASRAAGRRDADTQYF

J gene: TRBJ2-4
clone size: many
V gene: TRBV2
D gene: .
CDR3 DNA: TGTGCCAGCAGACCTGAGGCCAAAAACATTCAGTACTTC
CDR3 protein: CASRPEAKNIQYF

J gene: TRBJ1-3
clone size: many
V gene: TRBV7-2
D gene: .
CDR3 DNA: TGTGCCAGCAGCACAGACAGATTTGGAAACACCATATATTTT
CDR3 protein: CASSTDRFGNTIYF

J gene: TRBJ2-7
clone size: many
V gene: TRBV6-1
D gene: TRBD2
CDR3 DNA: TGTGCCAGTGTCGGGGGGGGCACCCCGAGGGAGCAGTACTTC
CDR3 protein: CASVGGGTPREQYF

J gene: TRBJ2-4
clone size: many
V gene: TRBV28
D gene: .
CDR3 DNA: TGTGCCAGCAGTGCCGTGGTTTCGGACATTCAGTACTTC
CDR3 protein: CASSAVVSDIQYF

J gene: TRBJ2-7
clone size: many
V gene: TRBV15
D gene: .
CDR3 DNA: TGTGCCACCAGCAGAGATCAGGGGGGATTCTACGAGCAGTACTTC
CDR3 protein: CATSRDQGGFYEQYF

J gene: TRBJ2-3
clone size: many
V gene: TRBV28
D gene: TRBD2
CDR3 DNA: TGTGCCAGCAGTTTTCACGGACTAGCGGGTAGCACAGATACGCAGTATTTT
CDR3 protein: CASSFHGLAGSTDTQYF

J gene: TRBJ2-1
clone size: many
V gene: TRBV20-1
D gene: .
CDR3 DNA: TGCAGCGCCGTCCGAACCTCCTACAATGAGCAGTTCTTC
CDR3 protein: CSAVRTSYNEQFF

J gene: TRBJ2-3
clone size: .
V gene: TRBV10-2
D gene: .
CDR3 DNA: TGCGCCAGCAGTGGTCTAACTAGCACAGATACGCAGTATTTT
CDR3 protein: CASSGLTSTDTQYF

J gene: TRBJ2-7
clone size: .
V gene: TRBV10-3
D gene: TRBD2
CDR3 DNA: TGTGCCGTCAGTGAGTCGACCGGCGGACTAGCGGACACCTACGAGCAGTACTTC
CDR3 protein: CAVSESTGGLADTYEQYF

J gene: TRBJ2-1
clone size: few
V gene: TRBV10-2
D gene: .
CDR3 DNA: TGCGCCAGCCGGGCTAGCAAGGGCTCCTACAATGAGCAGTTCTTC
CDR3 protein: CASRASKGSYNEQFF

J gene: TRBJ2-1
clone size: many
V gene: TRBV6-1
D gene: .
CDR3 DNA: TGTGCCAGCAGCGCAAATTACAATGAGCAGTTCTTC
CDR3 protein: CASSANYNEQFF

J gene: TRBJ1-1
clone size: many
V gene: TRBV20-1
D gene: TRBD1
CDR3 DNA: TGCAGTGCTGTAGACAGGGACGGAACTGAAGCTTTCTTT
CDR3 protein: CSAVDRDGTEAFF

J gene: TRBJ2-3
clone size: .
V gene: TRBV6-2/TRBV6-3
D gene: .
CDR3 DNA: TGTGCCAGCAGTGATAGCAGCGGGCTATACACAGATACGCAGTATTTT
CDR3 protein: CASSDSSGLYTDTQYF

J gene: TRBJ2-5
clone size: few
V gene: TRBV25-1
D gene: TRBD2
CDR3 DNA: TGTGCCAGCAGTGAGGGCGGGAGGCCGACGGAGACCCAGTACTTC
CDR3 protein: CASSEGGRPTETQYF